This T cell receptor (beta chain) was sequenced in a study of T cell responses to AZD1222 COVID-19 vaccine. This CDR3 contains 14 residues. V lost 1 base and J lost 0, with 5 bases in between. Per the germline V gene, CDR1 is SGHRS and CDR2 is YFSETQ. Method: immunoSEQ multiplex PCR; TCRdb's copy keeps in-frame clones and lacks some. The sample consists of 90,000 or so clones, 65% to 90% of them appearing once. This sequence originates from an adult in good health. This specimen consisted of peripheral blood, obtained on day 0 of AZD1222 vaccination. The chain couples TRBV5-1 to TRBJ2-1, with D uncertain. The CDR3 here is CASSLRSSYNEQFF. DNA for the CDR3: TGCGCCAGCAGCTTGAGGAGCTCCTACAATGAGCAGTTCTTC.